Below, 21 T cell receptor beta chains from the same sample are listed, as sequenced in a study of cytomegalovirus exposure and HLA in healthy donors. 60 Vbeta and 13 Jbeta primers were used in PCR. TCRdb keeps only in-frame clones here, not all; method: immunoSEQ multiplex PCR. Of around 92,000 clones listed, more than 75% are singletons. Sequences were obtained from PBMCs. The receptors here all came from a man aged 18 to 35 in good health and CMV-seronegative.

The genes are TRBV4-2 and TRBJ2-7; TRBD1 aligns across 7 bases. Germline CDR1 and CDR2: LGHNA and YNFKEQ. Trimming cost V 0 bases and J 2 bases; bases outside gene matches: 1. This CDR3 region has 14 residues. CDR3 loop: CASSQEDRPYEQYF. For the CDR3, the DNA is TGTGCCAGCAGCCAAGAGGACAGGCCCTACGAGCAGTACTTC.

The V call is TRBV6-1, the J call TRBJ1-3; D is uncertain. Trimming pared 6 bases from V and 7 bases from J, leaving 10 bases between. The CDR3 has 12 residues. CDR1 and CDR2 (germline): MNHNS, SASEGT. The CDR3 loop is CASRDDGNTIYF. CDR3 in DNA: TGTGCCAGCAGAGACGACGGGAACACCATATATTTT.

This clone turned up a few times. Here the CDR3 reads CASSGLREATEAFF. The CDR3 coding sequence is TGTGCCAGCAGTGGCCTAAGGGAGGCCACTGAAGCTTTCTTT. The chain joins TRBV25-1 to TRBJ1-1; D remains ambiguous. Germline V gives CDR1 MGHDK, CDR2 SYGVNS. CDR3 length: 14 amino acids. V was shortened by 4 bases and J by 4 bases, with 13 bases between the two germline ends.

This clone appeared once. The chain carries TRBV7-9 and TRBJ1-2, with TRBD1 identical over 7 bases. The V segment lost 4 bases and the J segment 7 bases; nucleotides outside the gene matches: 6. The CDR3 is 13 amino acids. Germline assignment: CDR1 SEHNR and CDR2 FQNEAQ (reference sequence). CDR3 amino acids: CASSSQGRSGYTF. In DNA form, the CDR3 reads TGTGCCAGCAGCTCACAGGGGCGCTCTGGCTACACCTTC.

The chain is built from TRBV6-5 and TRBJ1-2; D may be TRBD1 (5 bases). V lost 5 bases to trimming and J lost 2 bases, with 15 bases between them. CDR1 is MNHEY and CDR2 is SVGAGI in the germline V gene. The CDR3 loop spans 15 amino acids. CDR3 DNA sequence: TGTGCCAGCAGTCTGGGAGGGGAAGGGAACTATGGCTACACCTTC. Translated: CASSLGGEGNYGYTF.

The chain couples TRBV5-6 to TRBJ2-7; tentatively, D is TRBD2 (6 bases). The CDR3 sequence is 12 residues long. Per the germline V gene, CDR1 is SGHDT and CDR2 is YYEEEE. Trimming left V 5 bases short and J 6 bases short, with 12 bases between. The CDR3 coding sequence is TGTGCCAGCAGATTCCCCGGGGGCGAGCAGTACTTC. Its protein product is CASRFPGGEQYF.

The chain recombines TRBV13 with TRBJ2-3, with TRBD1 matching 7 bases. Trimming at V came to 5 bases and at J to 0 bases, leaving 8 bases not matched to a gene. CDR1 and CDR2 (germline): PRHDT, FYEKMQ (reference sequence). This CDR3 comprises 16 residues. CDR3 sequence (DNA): TGTGCCAGCAGCCCCCCCGGGACAGAGAGCACAGATACGCAGTATTTT. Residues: CASSPPGTESTDTQYF.

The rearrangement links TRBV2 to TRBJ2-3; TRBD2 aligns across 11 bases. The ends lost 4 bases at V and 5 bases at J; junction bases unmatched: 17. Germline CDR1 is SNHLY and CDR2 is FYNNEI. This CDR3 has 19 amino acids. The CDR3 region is CASSGWRGSGGVQGDTQYF. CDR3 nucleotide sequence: TGTGCCAGCAGTGGCTGGAGGGGTAGCGGGGGGGTTCAGGGAGATACGCAGTATTTT.

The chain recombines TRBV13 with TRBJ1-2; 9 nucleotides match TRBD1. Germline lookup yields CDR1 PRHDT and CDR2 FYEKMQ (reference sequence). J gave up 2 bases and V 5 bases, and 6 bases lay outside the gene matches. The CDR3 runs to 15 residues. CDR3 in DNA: TGTGCCAGCAGCCCGTGGGGACAGGGAAACTATGGCTACACCTTC. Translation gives CASSPWGQGNYGYTF.

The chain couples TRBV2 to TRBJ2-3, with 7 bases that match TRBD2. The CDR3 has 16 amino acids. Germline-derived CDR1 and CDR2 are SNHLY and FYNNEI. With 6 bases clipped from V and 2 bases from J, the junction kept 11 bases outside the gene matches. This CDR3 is CASSYRRGVVTDTQYF. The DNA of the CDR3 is TGTGCCAGCAGCTATAGACGGGGGGTGGTCACAGATACGCAGTATTTT.

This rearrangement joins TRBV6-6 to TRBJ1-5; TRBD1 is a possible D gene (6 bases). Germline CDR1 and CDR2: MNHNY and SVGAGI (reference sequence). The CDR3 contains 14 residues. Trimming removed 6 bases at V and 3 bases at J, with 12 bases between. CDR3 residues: CASSLGGPNQPQHF. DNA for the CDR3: TGTGCCAGCAGCCTAGGGGGACCCAATCAGCCCCAGCATTTT.

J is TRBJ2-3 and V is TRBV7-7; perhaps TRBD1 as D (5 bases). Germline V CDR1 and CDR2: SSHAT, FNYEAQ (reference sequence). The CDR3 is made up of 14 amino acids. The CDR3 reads CASSPGTTADTQYF. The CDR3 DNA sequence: TGTGCTAGCTCACCCGGTACGACAGCGGATACGCAGTATTTT.

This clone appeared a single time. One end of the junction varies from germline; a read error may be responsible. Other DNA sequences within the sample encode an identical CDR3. The CDR3 sequence is CATSRDRGGGSPLHF. In DNA form, the CDR3 reads TGTGCTACCAGCAGAGATCGTGGGGGAGGGTCACCCCTCCACTTT. The chain uses TRBV15 and TRBJ1-6; D is possibly TRBD1 (5 bases). Germline CDR1 reads LNHNV; CDR2 reads YYDKDF (reference sequence). CDR3 length equals 15 residues.

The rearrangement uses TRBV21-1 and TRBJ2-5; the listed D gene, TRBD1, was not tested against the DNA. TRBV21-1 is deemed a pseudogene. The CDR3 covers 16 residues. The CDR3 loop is CASSKAQDRGRETQYF. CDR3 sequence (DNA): TGTGCCAGCAGCAAAGCGCAGGACAGGGGGCGGGAGACCCAGTACTTC.

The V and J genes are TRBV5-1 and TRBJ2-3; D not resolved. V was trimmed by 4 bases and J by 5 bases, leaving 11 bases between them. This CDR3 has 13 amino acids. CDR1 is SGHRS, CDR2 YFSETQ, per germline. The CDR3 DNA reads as TGCGCCAGCAGCGTGGAAACGGGAGATACGCAGTATTTT. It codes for CASSVETGDTQYF.

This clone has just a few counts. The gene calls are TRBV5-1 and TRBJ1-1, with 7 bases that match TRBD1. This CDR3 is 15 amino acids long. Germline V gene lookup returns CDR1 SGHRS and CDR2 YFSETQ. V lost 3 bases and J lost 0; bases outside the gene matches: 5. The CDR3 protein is CASSSTTGLNTEAFF. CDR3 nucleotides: TGCGCCAGCAGCTCTACGACAGGGCTGAACACTGAAGCTTTCTTT.

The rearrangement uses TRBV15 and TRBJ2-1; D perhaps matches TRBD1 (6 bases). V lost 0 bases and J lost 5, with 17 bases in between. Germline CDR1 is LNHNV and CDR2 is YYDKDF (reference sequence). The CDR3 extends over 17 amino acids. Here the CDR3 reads CATSREALRQANNEQFF. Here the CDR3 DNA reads TGTGCCACCAGCAGAGAGGCCCTAAGACAGGCCAACAATGAGCAGTTCTTC. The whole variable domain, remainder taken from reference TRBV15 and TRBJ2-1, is DAMVIQNPRYQVTQFGKPVTLSCSQTLNHNVMYWYQQKSSQAPKLLFHYYDKDFNNEADTPDNFQSRRPNTSFCFLDIRSPGLGDTAMYLCATSREALRQANNEQFFGPGTRLTVL.

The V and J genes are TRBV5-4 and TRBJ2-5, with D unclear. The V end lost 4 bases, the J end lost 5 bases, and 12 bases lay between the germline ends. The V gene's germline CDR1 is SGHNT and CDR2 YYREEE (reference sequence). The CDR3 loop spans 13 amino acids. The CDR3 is CASSGTWAETQYF. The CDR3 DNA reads TGTGCCAGCAGCGGTACTTGGGCCGAGACCCAGTACTTC.

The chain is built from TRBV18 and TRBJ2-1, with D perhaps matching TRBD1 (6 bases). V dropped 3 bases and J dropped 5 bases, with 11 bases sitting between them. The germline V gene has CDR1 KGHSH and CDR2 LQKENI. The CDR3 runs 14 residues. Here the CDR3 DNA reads TGTGCCAGCTCACCTCTATACAGGGACAATGAGCAGTTCTTC. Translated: CASSPLYRDNEQFF.

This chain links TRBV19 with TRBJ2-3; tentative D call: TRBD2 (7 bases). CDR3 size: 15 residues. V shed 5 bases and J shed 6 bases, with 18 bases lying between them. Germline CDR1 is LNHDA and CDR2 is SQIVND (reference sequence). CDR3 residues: CASSPRGGRSDTQYF. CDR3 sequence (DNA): TGTGCCAGTAGTCCGAGGGGGGGCCGATCCGATACGCAGTATTTT.

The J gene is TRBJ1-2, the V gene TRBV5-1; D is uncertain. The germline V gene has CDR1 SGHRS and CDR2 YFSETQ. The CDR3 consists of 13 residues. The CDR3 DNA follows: TGCGCAAGCTCCCAGGAACCCTCCTATGGCTACACCTTC. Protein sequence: CASSQEPSYGYTF.